This TCR beta chain is from a study of T cell responses to AZD1222 COVID-19 vaccine. Study as a whole: Investigators merged groups given second doses at roughly 4 or roughly 12 weeks.

Assay: immunoSEQ multiplex PCR; the TCRdb copy retains only in-frame clones and omits some. The sample lists fewer than 150,000 clones, around 90% occurring once. Germline CDR1 and CDR2: ENHRY and SYGVKD. CDR3 length: 14 residues. V lost 0 bases to trimming and J lost 7 bases, with 12 bases between them. The study, taken as a whole, reports: The donor cohort was predominantly white British with a female majority, and clonal diversity may have been underestimated. Close to half of all spike-specific TCRs reportedly target regions of the variants that are unmutated. Repertoires were collected only later (after the peak T cell response had occurred).

As to this clone: The antigen is unknown.

This TCR came from an adult in good health. Sequencing used peripheral blood, obtained on day 0 of AZD1222 vaccination. The rearrangement joins TRBV10-3 to TRBJ2-5; no clear D. CDR3 sequence: CAISESVMTGTQYF. CDR3 nucleotide sequence: TGTGCCATCAGTGAGTCGGTAATGACGGGGACCCAGTACTTC.